This section outlines one T cell receptor beta chain sequence together with its context. CDR1 SEHNR and CDR2 FQNEAQ come from the germline V gene (reference sequence). This CDR3 spans 15 amino acids. Trimming shortened V by 2 bases and J by 0 bases, and 8 bases separated the two germline ends. This entry is derived from a study of T-cell memory formation after mild COVID-19. TCRdb processed the 5' RACE reads anew with MiXCR; each CDR3 protein has one entry. Here the sample spans over 50,000 distinct CDR3 sequences, roughly a tenth being singletons. This TCR came from an adult woman who had mild COVID-19 (a few samples of this study predate the infection). Cell type and time point are not known. The sample taken for sequencing was PBMCs or a T cell subset sorted from them (not recorded which). V and J are TRBV7-9 and TRBJ2-1; D remains unclear. DNA of the CDR3: TGTGCCAGCAGCTTACCGTACAGCTCCTACAATGAGCAGTTCTTC. Residues: CASSLPYSSYNEQFF.